Listed below are T cell receptor beta chains from one sample, sequenced in a study of blood T cells in healthy people across ages. TCRdb redid the calling of the 5' RACE reads with MiXCR, one entry per CDR3 protein. The data hold approximately 1,000,000 distinct CDR3 sequences, with 40% to 45% observed a single time. The sequenced sample was blood. All receptors derive from a woman aged 55-70 years in good health. CDR3s include the opening cysteine and the closing phenylalanine or tryptophan.

j_gene | v_gene | CDR3aa
TRBJ2-1 | TRBV28 | CASSFGLGGTGYEQFF
TRBJ2-5 | TRBV28 | CASSLDRSETQYF
TRBJ2-5 | TRBV7-6 | CASRRDRGRQETQYF
TRBJ2-7 | TRBV27 | CASSLRQGNEQYF
- | TRBV6-5 | CASSIQGAWETQYF
TRBJ2-5 | TRBV20-1 | CSATGTGPNKQETQYF
TRBJ2-7 | TRBV19 | CATMVTAGLIYEQYF
TRBJ2-2 | TRBV9 | CASSSPSGRRNTGELFF
TRBJ2-7 | TRBV9 | CASSEMGLAGGEQYF
- | TRBV21-1 | CASSKVGEGVYEQYF
TRBJ2-3 | TRBV9 | CASSARQGGHTDTQYF
TRBJ1-4 | TRBV30 | CAWSGQLAKLFF
TRBJ1-1 | TRBV27 | CASSSRNMNTEAFF
TRBJ2-7 | TRBV28 | CASSTHRVGSYEQYF
TRBJ2-5 | TRBV5-1 | CASSLVGASGQETQYF
TRBJ2-3 | TRBV29-1 | CSVEDREGTDTQYF
TRBJ1-2 | TRBV27 | CASSLSTGQDGHTF
TRBJ1-4 | TRBV7-2 | CASSLGPRGTNEKLFF
TRBJ2-7 | TRBV27 | CASSWGKTYEQYF
TRBJ2-1 | TRBV7-9 | CASISGTSGSHEQFF
TRBJ2-5 | TRBV14 | CASSQFSGGQETQYF
TRBJ2-1 | TRBV4-1 | CASSQEFSGRLEQFF